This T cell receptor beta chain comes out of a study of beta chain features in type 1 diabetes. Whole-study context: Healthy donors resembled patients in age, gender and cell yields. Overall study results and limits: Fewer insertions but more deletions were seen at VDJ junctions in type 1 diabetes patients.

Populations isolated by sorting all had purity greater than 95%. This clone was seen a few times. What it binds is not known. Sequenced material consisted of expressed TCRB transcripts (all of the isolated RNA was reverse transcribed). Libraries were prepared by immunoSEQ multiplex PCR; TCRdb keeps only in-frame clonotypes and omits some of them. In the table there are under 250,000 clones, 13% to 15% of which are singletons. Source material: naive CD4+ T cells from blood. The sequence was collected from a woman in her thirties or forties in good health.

The CDR3 here is CASSQQATNYGYTF. Written as DNA, the CDR3 is TGCGCCAGCAGCCAACAGGCTACTAACTATGGCTACACCTTC. V usage is TRBV5-1 and J usage is TRBJ1-2; D may be TRBD1 (5 bases). Trimming shortened V by 4 bases and J by 0 bases, and 10 bases separated the two germline ends. The CDR3 spans 14 residues. Germline V gene sequence: CDR1 SGHRS, CDR2 YFSETQ.